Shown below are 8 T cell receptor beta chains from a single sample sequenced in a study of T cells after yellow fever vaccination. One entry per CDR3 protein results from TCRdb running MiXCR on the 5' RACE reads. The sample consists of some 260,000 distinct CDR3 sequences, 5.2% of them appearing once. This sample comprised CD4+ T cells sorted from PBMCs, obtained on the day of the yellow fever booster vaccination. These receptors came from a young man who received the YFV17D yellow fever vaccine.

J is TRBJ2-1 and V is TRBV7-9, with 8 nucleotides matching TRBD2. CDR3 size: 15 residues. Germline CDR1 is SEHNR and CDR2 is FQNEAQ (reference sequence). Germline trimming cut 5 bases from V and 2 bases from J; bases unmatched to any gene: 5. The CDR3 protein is CASSPRGAAYNEQFF. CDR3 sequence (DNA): TGTGCCAGCAGCCCGCGGGGGGCTGCCTACAATGAGCAGTTCTTC.

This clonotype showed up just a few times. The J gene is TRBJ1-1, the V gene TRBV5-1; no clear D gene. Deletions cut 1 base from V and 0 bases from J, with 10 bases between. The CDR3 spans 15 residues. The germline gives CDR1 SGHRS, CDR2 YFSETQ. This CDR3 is CASSLYKVMNTEAFF. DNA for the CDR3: TGCGCCAGCAGCTTGTACAAAGTGATGAACACTGAAGCTTTCTTT.

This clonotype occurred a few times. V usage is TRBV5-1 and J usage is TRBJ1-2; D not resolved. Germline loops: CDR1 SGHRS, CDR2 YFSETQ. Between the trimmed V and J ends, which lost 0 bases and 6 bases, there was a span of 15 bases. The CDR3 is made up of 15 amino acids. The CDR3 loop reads CASSLAPTVRDGYTF. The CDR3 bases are TGCGCCAGCAGCTTGGCCCCGACCGTGCGAGATGGCTACACCTTC.

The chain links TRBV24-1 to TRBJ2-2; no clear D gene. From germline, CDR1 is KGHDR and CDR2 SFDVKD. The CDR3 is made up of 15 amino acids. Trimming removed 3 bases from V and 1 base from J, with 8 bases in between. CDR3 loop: CATSDNTWNTGELFF. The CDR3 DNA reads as TGTGCCACCAGTGATAACACATGGAACACCGGGGAGCTGTTTTTT.

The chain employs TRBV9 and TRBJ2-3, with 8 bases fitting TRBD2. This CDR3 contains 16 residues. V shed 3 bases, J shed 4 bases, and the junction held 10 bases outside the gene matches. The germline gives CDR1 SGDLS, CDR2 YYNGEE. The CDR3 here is CASSGPQGAGADTQYF. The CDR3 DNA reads TGTGCCAGCAGCGGACCCCAGGGAGCGGGGGCAGATACGCAGTATTTT. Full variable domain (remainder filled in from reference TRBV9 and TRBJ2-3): DSGVTQTPKHLITATGQRVTLRCSPRSGDLSVYWYQQSLDQGLQFLIQYYNGEERAKGNILERFSAQQFPDLHSELNLSSLELGDSALYFCASSGPQGAGADTQYFGPGTRLTVL.

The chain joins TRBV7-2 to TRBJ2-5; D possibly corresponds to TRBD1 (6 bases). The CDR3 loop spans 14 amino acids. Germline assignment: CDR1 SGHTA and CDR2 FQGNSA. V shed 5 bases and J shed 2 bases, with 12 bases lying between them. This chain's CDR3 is CASSIQGQQETQYF. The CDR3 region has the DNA TGTGCCAGCAGCATCCAAGGACAGCAAGAGACCCAGTACTTC.

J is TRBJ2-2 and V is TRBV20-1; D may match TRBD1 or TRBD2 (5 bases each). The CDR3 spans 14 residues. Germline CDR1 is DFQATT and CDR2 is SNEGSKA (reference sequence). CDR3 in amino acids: CSAIRDGNTGELFF. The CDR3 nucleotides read TGCAGCGCCATCCGGGACGGAAACACCGGGGAGCTGTTTTTT.

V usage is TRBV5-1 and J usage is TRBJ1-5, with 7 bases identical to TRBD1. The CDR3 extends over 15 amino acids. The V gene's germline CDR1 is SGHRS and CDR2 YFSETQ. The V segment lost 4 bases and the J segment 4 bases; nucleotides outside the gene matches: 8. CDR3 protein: CASSPGQDVNQPQHF. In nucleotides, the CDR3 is TGCGCCAGCAGCCCCGGACAGGATGTTAATCAGCCCCAGCATTTT.